Each of the 14 T cell receptor beta chains below was sequenced from the same sample in a study of cytomegalovirus exposure and HLA in healthy donors. The study ran its PCR with 60 Vbeta and 13 Jbeta primers. Measured with immunoSEQ multiplex PCR; TCRdb has only the in-frame clones, and not every one. The sample contains around 130,000 clones, 70% to 80% of which appear only once. Sample: PBMCs. The receptors originated from a man between 18 and 35 years old in good health and CMV-seronegative.

The chain couples TRBV19 to TRBJ1-3; 8 bases match TRBD1. The V gene end was trimmed by 4 bases and the J gene end by 0 bases; junction bases not matched to a gene: 5. The CDR3 is 16 amino acids. Germline loops: CDR1 LNHDA, CDR2 SQIVND (reference sequence). The CDR3 loop is CASSKDRVGSGNTIYF. CDR3 nucleotide sequence: TGTGCCAGTAGTAAGGACAGGGTAGGCTCTGGAAACACCATATATTTT. Drawing the rest from reference TRBV19 and TRBJ1-3, the complete variable domain is DGGITQSPKYLFRKEGQNVTLSCEQNLNHDAMYWYRQDPGQGLRLIYYSQIVNDFQKGDIAEGYSVSREKKESFPLTVTSAQKNPTAFYLCASSKDRVGSGNTIYFGEGSWLTVV.

The V call is TRBV28, the J call TRBJ1-4; TRBD1 matches at 7 bases. This CDR3 region has 15 residues. Unmatched junction bases numbered 2, after V lost 3 bases and J lost 1 base. CDR1 and CDR2 (germline): MDHEN, SYDVKM. The CDR3 bases are TGTGCCAGCAGTTTCCAGGGGGTAACTAATGAAAAACTGTTTTTT. The encoded protein is CASSFQGVTNEKLFF.

This clone showed up just once. V is TRBV11-1 and J is TRBJ2-5; D gene uncertain. The CDR3 consists of 13 residues. Germline assignment: CDR1 SGHAT and CDR2 FQDESV (reference sequence). V was shortened by 2 bases and J by 4 bases, with 8 bases between the two germline ends. The CDR3 DNA is TGTGCCAGCAGCTTATCAGATGGAGAGACCCAGTACTTC. Translation: CASSLSDGETQYF.

Only a few counts were recorded for this clone. The CDR3 nucleotides read TGTGCCAGCAGACGGGGGACAGGGGGCTATGAAGCTTTCTTT. Translating gives CASRRGTGGYEAFF. The rearrangement links TRBV6-5 to TRBJ1-1; 12 positions match TRBD1. V lost 6 bases, J lost 7 bases, and 6 bases stayed unmatched. This CDR3 has 14 residues. Germline V CDR1 and CDR2: MNHEY, SVGAGI.

The rearrangement links TRBV2 to TRBJ2-1, with D hard to call. Germline-derived CDR1 and CDR2 are SNHLY and FYNNEI. This CDR3 spans 14 amino acids. V lost 8 bases to trimming and J lost 2 bases, with 13 bases between them. The chain's CDR3 is CASGLAATYNEQFF. In DNA, the CDR3 is TGTGCCAGCGGCTTGGCGGCAACCTACAATGAGCAGTTCTTC.

This clone was seen once. The V and J genes are TRBV10-2 and TRBJ2-6, with D hard to call. The V gene's germline CDR1 is WSHSY and CDR2 SAAADI. The CDR3 is 13 residues long. The V gene lost 8 bases and the J gene lost 3 bases, with 8 bases spanning the gap. The CDR3 nucleotides read TGCGCCAGCCGGGTAGGTGGGGCCAACGTCCTGACTTTC. It translates to CASRVGGANVLTF.

The V gene is TRBV13, the J gene TRBJ2-3; possible D gene TRBD2, 6 bases. The germline V gene has CDR1 PRHDT and CDR2 FYEKMQ (reference sequence). Trimming stripped 1 base from V and 0 bases from J, with 14 bases between. The CDR3 is 17 amino acids. The CDR3 region is CASSLVLGGLSTDTQYF. The CDR3 nucleotides read TGTGCCAGCAGCTTAGTCTTAGGAGGGTTGAGCACAGATACGCAGTATTTT.

CDR3 sequence (DNA): TGTGCCAGCAGCTCGCTGACTAGCGGGAAATTAGGGACCGGGGAGCTGTTTTTT. This encodes CASSSLTSGKLGTGELFF. The rearrangement joins TRBV7-3 to TRBJ2-2; 11 bases fit TRBD2. The germline gives CDR1 SGHTA, CDR2 FQGTGA. Trimming at V came to 4 bases and at J to 5 bases, leaving 12 bases not matched to a gene. The CDR3 runs to 18 residues.

The rearrangement uses TRBV7-2 and TRBJ2-5, with D hard to call. The CDR3 sequence is 14 residues long. V was clipped by 8 bases and J by 5 bases, with 18 bases between them. The germline CDR1 and CDR2 sequences are SGHTA and FQGNSA. The CDR3 coding sequence is TGTGCCAGCCACCCAGCGTCGATGCAGGAGACCCAGTACTTC. It is translated as CASHPASMQETQYF.

This chain joins TRBV7-8 and TRBJ2-1; D ambiguous. V shed 1 base and J shed 0 bases, with 10 bases lying between them. This CDR3 has 16 amino acids. CDR1 is SGHVS, CDR2 FQNEAQ, per germline. In DNA, the CDR3 is TGTGCCAGCAGCTTAGGACGCGGCTCCTCCTACAATGAGCAGTTCTTC. Amino acid sequence: CASSLGRGSSYNEQFF.

This rearrangement joins TRBV5-1 to TRBJ2-7; D possibly corresponds to TRBD1 (6 bases). The length of the CDR3 is 15 residues. V shed 0 bases and J shed 3 bases, with 13 bases lying between them. Germline assignment: CDR1 SGHRS and CDR2 YFSETQ. The DNA of the CDR3 is TGCGCCAGCAGCTTGGTACAGGGAGTAGGCTACGAGCAGTACTTC. Amino acid sequence: CASSLVQGVGYEQYF.

A single count supports this clone. Here the CDR3 DNA reads TGTGCCAGCAGCTCCGCCGGGATTAGCCATGAGCAGTTCTTC. Translated, it gives CASSSAGISHEQFF. The chain is built from TRBV7-3 and TRBJ2-1, with a tentative D call TRBD2 (5 bases). V was cut by 4 bases and J by 8 bases, with 15 bases left in between. Germline-derived CDR1 and CDR2 are SGHTA and FQGTGA. The CDR3 length is 14 residues.

The chain is built from TRBV6-5 and TRBJ2-7; 7 bases are a match to TRBD1. The J segment lost 5 bases and the V segment lost 8 bases, leaving 12 bases of the junction unmatched. CDR3 length: 14 amino acids. Per the germline V gene, CDR1 is MNHEY and CDR2 is SVGAGI. The CDR3 here is CASATPTGYHEQYF. The CDR3 DNA reads TGTGCCAGCGCCACCCCGACAGGGTACCACGAGCAGTACTTC.

This clone was observed a single time. J is TRBJ1-5 and V is TRBV6-5; D remains ambiguous. This CDR3 has 13 amino acids. Trimming cost V 5 bases and J 3 bases, with 8 bases left between them. Germline lookup yields CDR1 MNHEY and CDR2 SVGAGI. CDR3 region: CASSESLNQPQHF. For the CDR3, the DNA is TGTGCCAGCAGTGAATCACTCAATCAGCCCCAGCATTTT.